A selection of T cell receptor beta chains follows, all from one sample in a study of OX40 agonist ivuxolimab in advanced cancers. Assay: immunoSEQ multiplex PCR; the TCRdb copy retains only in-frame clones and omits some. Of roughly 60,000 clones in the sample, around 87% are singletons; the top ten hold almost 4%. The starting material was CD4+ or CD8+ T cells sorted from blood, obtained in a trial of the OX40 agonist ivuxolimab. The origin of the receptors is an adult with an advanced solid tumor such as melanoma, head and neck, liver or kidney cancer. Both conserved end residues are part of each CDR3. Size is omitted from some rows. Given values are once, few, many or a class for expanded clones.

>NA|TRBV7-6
CASSTRGRGAFF
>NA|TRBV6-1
CASVAGASNEKLFF
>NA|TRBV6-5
CASSLTGAGGNTIYF
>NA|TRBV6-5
CANFDRAYGYTF
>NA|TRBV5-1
CASSFNTRDTEAFF
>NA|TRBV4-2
CASSQESASGGSTDTQYF
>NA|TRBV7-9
CASSLGVANTEAFF
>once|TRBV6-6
CASREVLSGNTIYF
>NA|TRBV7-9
CASSLDPSSPLHF
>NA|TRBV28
CAGSWGTADEKLFF
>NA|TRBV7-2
CASSFSETQYF
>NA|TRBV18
CASYRDRATGELFF
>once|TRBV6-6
CASMDNSGNTIYF
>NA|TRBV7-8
CASSLLQGQGDTEAFF
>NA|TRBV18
CASSQGTPEAFF